These T cell receptor beta chains were read from a single sample in a study of blood T cell repertoires in COVID-19. Clones were read by immunoSEQ multiplex PCR, and TCRdb kept only the in-frame ones, dropping some. The sample lists about 160,000 clones; 75% to 90% were seen once. Specimen: peripheral blood. All receptors come from a woman aged 55-69 years with active or convalescent COVID-19. Both conserved end residues are part of each CDR3. D genes are given only for firm matches. The size of a clone is reported for some rows only, either as once, few or many, or as a class for expanded clones.

DNA: TGTGCCAGCAGCTTCTGGCAAAAAGCTTTCTTT; CDR3: CASSFWQKAFF; D: .; V: TRBV5-8; size: .; J: TRBJ1-1
DNA: TGTGCCAGCAGCCCTCGGGGGGGCGATGAAGCTTTCTTT; CDR3: CASSPRGGDEAFF; D: .; V: TRBV11-2; size: .; J: TRBJ1-1
DNA: TGTGCCAGCAGACCTAGCGGGGGCCGCCAAGAGACCCAGTACTTC; CDR3: CASRPSGGRQETQYF; D: TRBD2; V: TRBV6-5; size: .; J: TRBJ2-5
DNA: TGTGCCAGCAGCTTATCCCAAAGCCTCTATGGCTACACCTTC; CDR3: CASSLSQSLYGYTF; D: .; V: TRBV7-2; size: .; J: TRBJ1-2
DNA: TGTGCCAGCAGTCCGGGACGGACTACCTCTGGGGCCAACGTCCTGACTTTC; CDR3: CASSPGRTTSGANVLTF; D: .; V: TRBV2; size: once; J: TRBJ2-6
DNA: TGTGCCTGGAGTGTGGGACTAGGTGGCACAGATACGCAGTATTTT; CDR3: CAWSVGLGGTDTQYF; D: TRBD2; V: TRBV30; size: .; J: TRBJ2-3
DNA: TGTGCCAGCAGCTTAGAACAGGGCAGGGGGGCTTTCTTT; CDR3: CASSLEQGRGAFF; D: TRBD1; V: TRBV7-8; size: .; J: TRBJ1-1
DNA: TGTGCTAGTGGTTTGGTACGGACAGGGGGCACTGAAGCTTTCTTT; CDR3: CASGLVRTGGTEAFF; D: TRBD1; V: TRBV12-5; size: .; J: TRBJ1-1
DNA: TGTGCCAGCAGCTTAGGAAGAGGAAGCGGGGAACAAGAGACCCAGTACTTC; CDR3: CASSLGRGSGEQETQYF; D: TRBD2; V: TRBV7-2; size: .; J: TRBJ2-5
DNA: TGTGCCAGCAGCTCCCGGGACAGGGGAGCGAGCTATGGCTACACCTTC; CDR3: CASSSRDRGASYGYTF; D: TRBD1; V: TRBV7-8; size: .; J: TRBJ1-2
DNA: TGTGCCATTGGGCGGGATACCAATCAGCCCCAGCATTTT; CDR3: CAIGRDTNQPQHF; D: .; V: TRBV10-3; size: .; J: TRBJ1-5
DNA: TGTGCCAGCAGTGAGGGCTTCATAGCGGGGCGGGGAGAGACCCAGTACTTC; CDR3: CASSEGFIAGRGETQYF; D: TRBD2; V: TRBV25-1; size: .; J: TRBJ2-5
DNA: TGTGCCAGCATTGGACAGCACAATGAGCAGTTCTTC; CDR3: CASIGQHNEQFF; D: .; V: TRBV6-5; size: .; J: TRBJ2-1
DNA: TGTGCCAGCAGCCCAATACAGGGCCCGGGGCAGCCCCAGCATTTT; CDR3: CASSPIQGPGQPQHF; D: .; V: TRBV7-2; size: .; J: TRBJ1-5
DNA: TGTGCCAGCATGCGGGACAGGGGTGCATTGATCGGCACCATATATTTT; CDR3: CASMRDRGALIGTIYF; D: TRBD1; V: TRBV2; size: .; J: TRBJ1-3
DNA: TGTGCCAGCAGCTCCGGGCAGGGTGACTATGGCTACACCTTC; CDR3: CASSSGQGDYGYTF; D: .; V: TRBV7-2; size: .; J: TRBJ1-2
DNA: TGTGCCAGCAGTTTCAGGGGGAGTGGTCCTGAAGCTTTCTTT; CDR3: CASSFRGSGPEAFF; D: TRBD1; V: TRBV27; size: .; J: TRBJ1-1
DNA: TGTGCCAGCAGCTTGGAACAGGTGGCGACCGGGGAGCTGTTTTTT; CDR3: CASSLEQVATGELFF; D: .; V: TRBV5-4; size: .; J: TRBJ2-2
DNA: TGTGCCACCAGCAGAGGGCAGGGGCCCTACGAGCAGTACTTC; CDR3: CATSRGQGPYEQYF; D: .; V: TRBV15; size: .; J: TRBJ2-7
DNA: TGTGCCAGCAGCTTAGGCCGAACAGGGTGGACGTCGGACACCATATATTTT; CDR3: CASSLGRTGWTSDTIYF; D: .; V: TRBV7-8; size: .; J: TRBJ1-3
DNA: TGTGCCAGCAGTGAAATAGGGGCCGGCACAGATACGCAGTATTTT; CDR3: CASSEIGAGTDTQYF; D: .; V: TRBV6-1; size: .; J: TRBJ2-3
DNA: TGCGCCAGCAGCCAAGAGGACAGGGGAGATCAGCCCCAGCATTTT; CDR3: CASSQEDRGDQPQHF; D: TRBD1; V: TRBV4-3; size: few; J: TRBJ1-5
DNA: TGCGCCAGCAGCTTGGCCGGAACGCGCGGAGGAAACACCATATATTTT; CDR3: CASSLAGTRGGNTIYF; D: .; V: TRBV5-1; size: few; J: TRBJ1-3
DNA: TGTGCCACCAGGGGCAGGGGTGAAACCGGGGAGCTGTTTTTT; CDR3: CATRGRGETGELFF; D: .; V: TRBV24-1; size: .; J: TRBJ2-2
DNA: TGTGCCAGCGGGGAGACGGCCACTAACTATGGCTACACCTTC; CDR3: CASGETATNYGYTF; D: .; V: TRBV6-5; size: .; J: TRBJ1-2
DNA: TGTGCCAGCAGCCCGAACCCGGACACTGAAGCTTTCTTT; CDR3: CASSPNPDTEAFF; D: .; V: TRBV11-2; size: .; J: TRBJ1-1
DNA: TGTGCCTGGAGTGTCGGCGGCGAAGAGACCCAGTACTTC; CDR3: CAWSVGGEETQYF; D: .; V: TRBV30; size: .; J: TRBJ2-5
DNA: TGTGCCAGCAGCCAAGTCGGAGGTGAGCAGTTCTTC; CDR3: CASSQVGGEQFF; D: .; V: TRBV3-1/TRBV3-2; size: .; J: TRBJ2-1
DNA: TGTGCCAGCAGCTTGTCCGGGGACAGGGTGGGGACAGATACGCAGTATTTT; CDR3: CASSLSGDRVGTDTQYF; D: TRBD1; V: TRBV5-5; size: .; J: TRBJ2-3
DNA: TGTGCCAGTTCCGGGACTAGCGGGGGGTTAGATACGCAGTATTTT; CDR3: CASSGTSGGLDTQYF; D: TRBD2; V: TRBV19; size: .; J: TRBJ2-3
DNA: TGTGCCAGCAGTTGGACAGGGGGAGAGACCCAGTACTTC; CDR3: CASSWTGGETQYF; D: TRBD1; V: TRBV6-5; size: .; J: TRBJ2-5
DNA: TGTGCCAGCAGCCCCAGTTCAGTTTTAGCGGGGGGGAACTACAATGAGCAGTTCTTC; CDR3: CASSPSSVLAGGNYNEQFF; D: TRBD2; V: TRBV7-9; size: .; J: TRBJ2-1
DNA: TGTGCCAGTAGTATAGGCGGTGAAAAACTGTTTTTT; CDR3: CASSIGGEKLFF; D: .; V: TRBV19; size: .; J: TRBJ1-4
DNA: TGTGCTAGCAGTCTGGACAGGAGAGAGACCCAGTACTTC; CDR3: CASSLDRRETQYF; D: TRBD1; V: TRBV7-7; size: .; J: TRBJ2-5
DNA: TGTGCCAGCAGCCCCCCCCCGACAGGGATGCATTCACCCCTCCACTTT; CDR3: CASSPPPTGMHSPLHF; D: TRBD1; V: TRBV7-2; size: .; J: TRBJ1-6
DNA: TGTGCCAGCAGTGAATGGGGCAGGGATACTGAAGCTTTCTTT; CDR3: CASSEWGRDTEAFF; D: .; V: TRBV2; size: few; J: TRBJ1-1
DNA: TGTGCCAGCACCGTCGGACAGGGACGTTACGAGCAGTACTTC; CDR3: CASTVGQGRYEQYF; D: .; V: TRBV21-1; size: .; J: TRBJ2-7
DNA: TGTGCCAGCAGTAGTCGACAGGATTCACCCCTCCACTTT; CDR3: CASSSRQDSPLHF; D: .; V: TRBV6-2/TRBV6-3; size: .; J: TRBJ1-6
DNA: TGCGCCAGCAGCTCCCAACCTGGGACAGGGGATGGCTACACCTTC; CDR3: CASSSQPGTGDGYTF; D: TRBD1; V: TRBV5-1; size: .; J: TRBJ1-2
DNA: TGTGCCAGCAGTTCCTCCGGGGAGCTGTTTTTT; CDR3: CASSSSGELFF; D: .; V: TRBV12-3/TRBV12-4; size: .; J: TRBJ2-2
DNA: TGTGCCAGCAGCTTGGGGGGGCGCGTGAGCACCGGGGAGCTGTTTTTT; CDR3: CASSLGGRVSTGELFF; D: .; V: TRBV5-6; size: .; J: TRBJ2-2
DNA: TGTGCCAGCCGTGGCATTGGGGGGGAGCAGTACTTC; CDR3: CASRGIGGEQYF; D: .; V: TRBV7-9; size: .; J: TRBJ2-7
DNA: TGTGCCAGCAGCTTGCAGGTTTCGGAGAACACCGGGGAGCTGTTTTTT; CDR3: CASSLQVSENTGELFF; D: .; V: TRBV5-5; size: .; J: TRBJ2-2
DNA: TGTGCCAGCAGCCCCGACAGGGGCTATAATTCACCCCTCCACTTT; CDR3: CASSPDRGYNSPLHF; D: TRBD1; V: TRBV7-2; size: .; J: TRBJ1-6
DNA: TGTGCCAGCAGTACAGGGGTAGAGGAAAAACTGTTTTTT; CDR3: CASSTGVEEKLFF; D: TRBD1; V: TRBV6-5; size: .; J: TRBJ1-4
DNA: TGTGCCAGCAGCTTATCGGGGTCTCAGGGGGAAGCTTTCTTT; CDR3: CASSLSGSQGEAFF; D: .; V: TRBV7-9; size: .; J: TRBJ1-1
DNA: TGTGCCAGCAGCTCAACAGGGACCCAAGAGACCCAGTACTTC; CDR3: CASSSTGTQETQYF; D: .; V: TRBV5-6; size: .; J: TRBJ2-5
DNA: TGTGCCAGCAGCCCATCGACAGTCTCTGGAAACACCATATATTTT; CDR3: CASSPSTVSGNTIYF; D: .; V: TRBV7-2; size: .; J: TRBJ1-3
DNA: TGTGCCAGCAGCGAGACACCGAACTATGGCTACACCTTC; CDR3: CASSETPNYGYTF; D: .; V: TRBV3-1/TRBV3-2; size: once; J: TRBJ1-2
DNA: TGTGCCAGCTCACCGAATCCGGGACAGGCGGATTCGGAGGCCTACGAGCAGTACTTC; CDR3: CASSPNPGQADSEAYEQYF; D: TRBD1; V: TRBV18; size: .; J: TRBJ2-7
DNA: TGTGCCAGCAGTTCGGCAAGGGGTCAGCCCCAGCATTTT; CDR3: CASSSARGQPQHF; D: .; V: TRBV12-3/TRBV12-4; size: .; J: TRBJ1-5
DNA: TGCGCCAGCAGCCAAGATAACAGTCCCCATCAGCCCCAGCATTTT; CDR3: CASSQDNSPHQPQHF; D: .; V: TRBV4-1; size: few; J: TRBJ1-5
DNA: TGTGCCAGCAGTGTGAGGGAGAGCACTGAAGCTTTCTTT; CDR3: CASSVRESTEAFF; D: .; V: TRBV2; size: .; J: TRBJ1-1
DNA: TGTGCCAGCTCCAGGGATGATCAGCCCCAGCATTTT; CDR3: CASSRDDQPQHF; D: .; V: TRBV2; size: .; J: TRBJ1-5
DNA: TGTGCCAGCAGTTACTCGGACACTAAGACGTACTTC; CDR3: CASSYSDTKTYF; D: .; V: TRBV6-6; size: .; J: TRBJ2-7
DNA: TGCGCCAGCAGTCAATGGGGACCGGGACAGGGGGCCTCAACAGATACGCAGTATTTT; CDR3: CASSQWGPGQGASTDTQYF; D: TRBD1; V: TRBV23-1; size: .; J: TRBJ2-3